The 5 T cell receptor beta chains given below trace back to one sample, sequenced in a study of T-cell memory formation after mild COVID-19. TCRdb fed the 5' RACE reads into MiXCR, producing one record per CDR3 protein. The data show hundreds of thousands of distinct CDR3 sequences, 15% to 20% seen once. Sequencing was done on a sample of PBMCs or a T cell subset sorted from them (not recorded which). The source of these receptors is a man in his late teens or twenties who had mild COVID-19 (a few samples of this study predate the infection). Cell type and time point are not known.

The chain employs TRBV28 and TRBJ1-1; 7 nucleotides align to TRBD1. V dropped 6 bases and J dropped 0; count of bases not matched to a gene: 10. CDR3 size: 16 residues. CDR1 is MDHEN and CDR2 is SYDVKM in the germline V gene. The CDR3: CASSPGGGGLNTEAFF. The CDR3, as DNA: TGTGCCAGCAGCCCAGGGGGGGGAGGCCTGAACACTGAAGCTTTCTTT.

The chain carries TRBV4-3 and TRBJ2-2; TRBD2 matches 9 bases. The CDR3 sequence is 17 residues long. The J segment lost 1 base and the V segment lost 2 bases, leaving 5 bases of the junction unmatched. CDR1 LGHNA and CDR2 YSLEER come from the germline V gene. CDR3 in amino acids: CASSQSPSGENTGELFF. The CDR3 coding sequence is TGCGCCAGCAGCCAATCTCCTAGCGGGGAGAACACCGGGGAGCTGTTTTTT.

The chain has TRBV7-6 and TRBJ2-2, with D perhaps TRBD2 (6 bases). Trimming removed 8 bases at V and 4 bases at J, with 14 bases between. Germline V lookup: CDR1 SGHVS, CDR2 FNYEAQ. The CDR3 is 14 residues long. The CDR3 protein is CASGVLASTGELFF. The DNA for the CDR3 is TGTGCCAGCGGCGTTCTAGCGTCCACCGGGGAGCTGTTTTTT. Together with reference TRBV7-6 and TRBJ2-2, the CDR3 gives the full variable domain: GAGVSQSPRYKVTKRGQDVALRCDPISGHVSLYWYRQALGQGPEFLTYFNYEAQQDKSGLPNDRFSAERPEGSISTLTIQRTEQRDSAMYRCASGVLASTGELFFGEGSRLTVL.

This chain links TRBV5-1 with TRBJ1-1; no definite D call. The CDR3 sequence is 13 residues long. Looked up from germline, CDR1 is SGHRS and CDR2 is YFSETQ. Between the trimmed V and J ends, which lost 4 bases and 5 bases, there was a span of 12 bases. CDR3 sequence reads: CASSDNMGTEAFF. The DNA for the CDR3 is TGCGCCAGCAGCGATAACATGGGGACTGAAGCTTTCTTT.

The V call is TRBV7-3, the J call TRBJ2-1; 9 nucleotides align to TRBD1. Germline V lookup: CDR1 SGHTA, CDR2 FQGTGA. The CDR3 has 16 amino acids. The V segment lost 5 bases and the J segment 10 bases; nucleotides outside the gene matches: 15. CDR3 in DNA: TGTGCCAGCAGCAGAGGGCGGGGACAGGGTGACGGGGAGCAGTTCTTC. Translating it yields CASSRGRGQGDGEQFF.